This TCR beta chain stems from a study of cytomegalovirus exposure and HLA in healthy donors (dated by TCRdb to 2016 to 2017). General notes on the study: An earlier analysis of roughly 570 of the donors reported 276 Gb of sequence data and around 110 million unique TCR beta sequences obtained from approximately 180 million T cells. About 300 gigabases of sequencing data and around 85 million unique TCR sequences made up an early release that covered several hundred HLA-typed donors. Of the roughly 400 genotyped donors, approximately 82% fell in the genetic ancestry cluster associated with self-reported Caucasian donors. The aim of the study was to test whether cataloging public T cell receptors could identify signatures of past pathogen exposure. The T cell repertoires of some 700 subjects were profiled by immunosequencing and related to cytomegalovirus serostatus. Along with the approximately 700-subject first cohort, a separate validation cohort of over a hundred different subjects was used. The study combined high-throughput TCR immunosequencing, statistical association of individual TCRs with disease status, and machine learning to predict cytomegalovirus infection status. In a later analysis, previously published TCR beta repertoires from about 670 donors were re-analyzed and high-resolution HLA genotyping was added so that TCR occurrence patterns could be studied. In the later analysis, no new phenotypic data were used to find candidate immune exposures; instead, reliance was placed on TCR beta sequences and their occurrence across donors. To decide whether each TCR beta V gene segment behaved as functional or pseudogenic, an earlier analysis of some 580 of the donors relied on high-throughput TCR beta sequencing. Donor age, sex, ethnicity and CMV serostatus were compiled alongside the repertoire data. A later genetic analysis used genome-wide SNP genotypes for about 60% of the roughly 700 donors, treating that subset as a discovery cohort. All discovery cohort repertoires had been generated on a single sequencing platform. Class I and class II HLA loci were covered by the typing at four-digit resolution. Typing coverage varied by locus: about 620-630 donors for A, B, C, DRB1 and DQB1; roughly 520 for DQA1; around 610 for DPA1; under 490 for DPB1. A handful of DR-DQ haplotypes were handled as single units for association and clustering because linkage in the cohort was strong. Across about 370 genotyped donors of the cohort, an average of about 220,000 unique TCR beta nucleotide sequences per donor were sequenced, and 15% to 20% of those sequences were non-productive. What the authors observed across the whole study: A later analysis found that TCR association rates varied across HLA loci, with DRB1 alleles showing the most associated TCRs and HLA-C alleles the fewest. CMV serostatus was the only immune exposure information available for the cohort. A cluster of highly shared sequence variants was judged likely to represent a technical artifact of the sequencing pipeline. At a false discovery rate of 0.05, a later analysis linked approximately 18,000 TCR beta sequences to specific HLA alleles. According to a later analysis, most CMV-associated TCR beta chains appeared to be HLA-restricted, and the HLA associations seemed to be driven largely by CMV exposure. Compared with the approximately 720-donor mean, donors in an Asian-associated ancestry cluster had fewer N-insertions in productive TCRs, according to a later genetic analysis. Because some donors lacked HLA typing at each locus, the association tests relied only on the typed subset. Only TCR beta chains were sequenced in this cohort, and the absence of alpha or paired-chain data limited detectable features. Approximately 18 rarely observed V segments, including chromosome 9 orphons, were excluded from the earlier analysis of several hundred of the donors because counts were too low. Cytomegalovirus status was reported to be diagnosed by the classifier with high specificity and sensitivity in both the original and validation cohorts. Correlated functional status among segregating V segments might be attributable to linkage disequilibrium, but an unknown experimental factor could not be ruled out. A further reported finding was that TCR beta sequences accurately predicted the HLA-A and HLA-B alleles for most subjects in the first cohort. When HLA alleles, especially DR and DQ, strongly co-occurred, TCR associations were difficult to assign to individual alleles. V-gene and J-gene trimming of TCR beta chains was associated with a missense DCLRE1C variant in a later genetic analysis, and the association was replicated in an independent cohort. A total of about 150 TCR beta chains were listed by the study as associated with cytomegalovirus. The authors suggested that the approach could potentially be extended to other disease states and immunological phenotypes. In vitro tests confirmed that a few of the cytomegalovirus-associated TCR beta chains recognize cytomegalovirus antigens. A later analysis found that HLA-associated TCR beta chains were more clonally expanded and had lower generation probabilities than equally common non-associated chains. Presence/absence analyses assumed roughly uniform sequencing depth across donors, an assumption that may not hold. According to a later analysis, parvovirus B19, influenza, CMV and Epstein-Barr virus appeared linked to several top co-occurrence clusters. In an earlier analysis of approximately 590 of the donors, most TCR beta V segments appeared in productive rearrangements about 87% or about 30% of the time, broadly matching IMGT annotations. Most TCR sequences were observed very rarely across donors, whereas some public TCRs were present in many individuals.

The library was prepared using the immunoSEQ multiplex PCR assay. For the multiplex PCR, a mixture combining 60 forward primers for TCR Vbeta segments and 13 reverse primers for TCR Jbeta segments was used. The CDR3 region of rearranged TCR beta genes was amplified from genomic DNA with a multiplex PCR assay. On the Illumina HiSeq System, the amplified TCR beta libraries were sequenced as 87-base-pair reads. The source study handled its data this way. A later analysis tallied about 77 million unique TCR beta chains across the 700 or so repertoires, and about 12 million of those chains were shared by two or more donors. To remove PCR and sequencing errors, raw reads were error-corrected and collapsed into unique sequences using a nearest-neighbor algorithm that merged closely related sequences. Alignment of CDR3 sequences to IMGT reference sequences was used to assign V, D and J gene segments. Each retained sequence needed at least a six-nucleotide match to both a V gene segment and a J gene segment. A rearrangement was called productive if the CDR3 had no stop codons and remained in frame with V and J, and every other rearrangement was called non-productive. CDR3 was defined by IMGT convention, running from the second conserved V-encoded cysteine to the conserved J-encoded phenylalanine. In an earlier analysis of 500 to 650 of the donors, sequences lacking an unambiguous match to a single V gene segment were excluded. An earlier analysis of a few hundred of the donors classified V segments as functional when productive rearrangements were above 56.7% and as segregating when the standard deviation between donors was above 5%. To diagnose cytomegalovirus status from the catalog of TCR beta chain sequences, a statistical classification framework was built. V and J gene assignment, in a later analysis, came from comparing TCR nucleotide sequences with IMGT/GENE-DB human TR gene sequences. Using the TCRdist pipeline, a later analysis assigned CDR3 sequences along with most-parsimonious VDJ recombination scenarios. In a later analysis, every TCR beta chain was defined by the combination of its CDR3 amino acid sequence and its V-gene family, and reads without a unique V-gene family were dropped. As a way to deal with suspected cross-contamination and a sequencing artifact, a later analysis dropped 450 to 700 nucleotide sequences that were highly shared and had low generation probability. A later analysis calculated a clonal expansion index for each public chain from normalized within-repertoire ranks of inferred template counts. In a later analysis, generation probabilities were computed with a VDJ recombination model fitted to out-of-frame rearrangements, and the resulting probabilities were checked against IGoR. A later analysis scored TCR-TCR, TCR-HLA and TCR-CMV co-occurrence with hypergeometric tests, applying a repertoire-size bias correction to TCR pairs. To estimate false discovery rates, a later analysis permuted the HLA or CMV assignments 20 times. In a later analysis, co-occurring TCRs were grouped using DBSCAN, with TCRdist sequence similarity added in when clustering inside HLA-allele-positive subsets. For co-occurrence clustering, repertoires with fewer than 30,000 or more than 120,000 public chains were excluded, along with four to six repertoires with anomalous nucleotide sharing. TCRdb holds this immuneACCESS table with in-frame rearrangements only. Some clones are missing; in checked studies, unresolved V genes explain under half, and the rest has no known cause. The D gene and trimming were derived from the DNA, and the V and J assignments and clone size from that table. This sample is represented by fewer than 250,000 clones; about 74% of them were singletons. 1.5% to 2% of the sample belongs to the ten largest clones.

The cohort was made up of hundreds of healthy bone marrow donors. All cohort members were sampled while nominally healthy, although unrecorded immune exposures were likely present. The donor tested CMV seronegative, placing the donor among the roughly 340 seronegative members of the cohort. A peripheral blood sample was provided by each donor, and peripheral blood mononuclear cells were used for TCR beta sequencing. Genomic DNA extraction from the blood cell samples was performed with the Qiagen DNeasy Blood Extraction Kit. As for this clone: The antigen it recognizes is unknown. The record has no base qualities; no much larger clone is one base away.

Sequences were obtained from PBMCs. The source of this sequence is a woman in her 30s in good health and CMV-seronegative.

The nucleotide sequence is TGTGCCAGCAGTCGGGTTGCAACTAATGAAAAACTGTTTTTT. The translation is CASSRVATNEKLFF. Recombination connected TRBV6-5 to TRBJ1-4, with the D gene too uncertain to name. The CDR3, from cysteine to phenylalanine, totals 14 residues. The only DNA kept is the CDR3, 42 bases in frame from the first base. CDR1 and CDR2, per the germline V gene, are MNHEY and SVGAGI. Deletion took 5 bases off V and 0 bases off J, with a span of 7 bases between the germline ends.